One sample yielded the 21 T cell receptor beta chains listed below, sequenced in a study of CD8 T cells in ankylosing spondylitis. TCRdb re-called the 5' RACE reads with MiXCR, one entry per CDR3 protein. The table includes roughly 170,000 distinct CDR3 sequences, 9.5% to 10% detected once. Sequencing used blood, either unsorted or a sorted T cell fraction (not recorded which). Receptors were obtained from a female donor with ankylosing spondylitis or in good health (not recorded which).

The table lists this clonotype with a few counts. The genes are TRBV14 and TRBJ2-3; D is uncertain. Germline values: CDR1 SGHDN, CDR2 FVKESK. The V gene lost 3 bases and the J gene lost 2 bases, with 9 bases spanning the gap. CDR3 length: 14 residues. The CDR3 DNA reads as TGTGCCAGCAGCCACCAGCCCTCCACAGATACGCAGTATTTT. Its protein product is CASSHQPSTDTQYF.

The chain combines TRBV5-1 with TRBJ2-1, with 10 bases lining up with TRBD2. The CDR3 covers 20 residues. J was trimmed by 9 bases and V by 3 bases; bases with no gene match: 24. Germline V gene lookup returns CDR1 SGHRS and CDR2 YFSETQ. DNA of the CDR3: TGCGCCAGCAGCTCCCCCGGTCCCCGGGTGTCTAGCGGGAGCGAGCGTGAGCAGTTCTTC. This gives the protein CASSSPGPRVSSGSEREQFF.

The DNA for the CDR3 is TGTGCCAGCAGTGAAGTGGCAGGGAGGTCTGAAGCTTTCTTT. Its translation is CASSEVAGRSEAFF. The chain employs TRBV2 and TRBJ1-1; D is perhaps TRBD1 (5 bases). V shed 1 base and J shed 6 bases, with 12 bases lying between them. Germline-derived CDR1 and CDR2 are SNHLY and FYNNEI. The CDR3 runs to 14 residues.

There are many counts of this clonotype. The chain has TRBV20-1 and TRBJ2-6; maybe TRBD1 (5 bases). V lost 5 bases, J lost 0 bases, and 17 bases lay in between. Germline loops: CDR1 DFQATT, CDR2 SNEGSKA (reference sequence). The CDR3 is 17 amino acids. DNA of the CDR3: TGCAGTGCTCCGAGGTGGGGCCATAGCTCTGGGGCCAACGTCCTGACTTTC. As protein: CSAPRWGHSSGANVLTF.

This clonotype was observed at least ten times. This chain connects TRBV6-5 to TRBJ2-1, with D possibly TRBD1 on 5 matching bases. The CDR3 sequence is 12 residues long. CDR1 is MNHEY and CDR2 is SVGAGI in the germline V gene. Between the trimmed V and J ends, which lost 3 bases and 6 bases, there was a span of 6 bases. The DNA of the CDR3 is TGTGCCAGCAGTTATAGGGGCAATGAGCAGTTCTTC. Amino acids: CASSYRGNEQFF.

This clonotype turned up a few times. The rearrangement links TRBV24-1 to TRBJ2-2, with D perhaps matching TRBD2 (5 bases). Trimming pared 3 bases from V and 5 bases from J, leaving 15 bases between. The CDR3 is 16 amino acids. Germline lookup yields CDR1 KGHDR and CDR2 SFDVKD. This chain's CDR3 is CATSDIRGRGTGELFF. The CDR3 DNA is TGTGCCACCAGTGATATTCGGGGTCGCGGAACCGGGGAGCTGTTTTTT.

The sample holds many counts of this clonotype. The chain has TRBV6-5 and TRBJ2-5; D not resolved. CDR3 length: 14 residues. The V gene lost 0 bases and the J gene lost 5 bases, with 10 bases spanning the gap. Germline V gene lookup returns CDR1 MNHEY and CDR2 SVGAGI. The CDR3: CASSYSRRLETQYF. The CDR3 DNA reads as TGTGCCAGCAGTTACTCGAGACGATTGGAGACCCAGTACTTC.

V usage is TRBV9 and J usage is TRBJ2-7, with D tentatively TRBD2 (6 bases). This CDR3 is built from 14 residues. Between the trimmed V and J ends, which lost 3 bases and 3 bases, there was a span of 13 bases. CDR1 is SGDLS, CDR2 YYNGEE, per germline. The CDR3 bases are TGTGCCAGCAGCGCCCTTGGGGGAGGCTACGAGCAGTACTTC. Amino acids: CASSALGGGYEQYF.

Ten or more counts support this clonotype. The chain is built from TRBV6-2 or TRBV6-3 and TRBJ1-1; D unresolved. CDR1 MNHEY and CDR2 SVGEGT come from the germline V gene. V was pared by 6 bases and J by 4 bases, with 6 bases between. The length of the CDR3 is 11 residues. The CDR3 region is CASSPATEAFF. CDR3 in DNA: TGTGCCAGCAGCCCTGCCACTGAAGCTTTCTTT.

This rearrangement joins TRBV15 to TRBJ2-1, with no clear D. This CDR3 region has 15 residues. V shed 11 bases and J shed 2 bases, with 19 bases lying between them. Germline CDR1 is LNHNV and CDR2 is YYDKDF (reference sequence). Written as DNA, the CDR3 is TGTGCCTTCTGGCCCGACGGGCGCACCTACAATGAGCAGTTCTTC. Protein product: CAFWPDGRTYNEQFF.

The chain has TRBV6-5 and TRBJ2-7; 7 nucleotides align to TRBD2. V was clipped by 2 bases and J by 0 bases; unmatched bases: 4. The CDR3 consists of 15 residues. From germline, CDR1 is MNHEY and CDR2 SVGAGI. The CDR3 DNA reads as TGTGCCAGCAGTTACGGGGGAGGGGACTCCTACGAGCAGTACTTC. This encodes CASSYGGGDSYEQYF.

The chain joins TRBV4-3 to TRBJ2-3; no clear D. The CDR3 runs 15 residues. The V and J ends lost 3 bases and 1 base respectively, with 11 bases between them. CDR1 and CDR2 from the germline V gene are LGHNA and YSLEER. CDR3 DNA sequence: TGCGCCAGCAGCCAGGCTGATGGGCGCACAGATACGCAGTATTTT. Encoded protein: CASSQADGRTDTQYF.

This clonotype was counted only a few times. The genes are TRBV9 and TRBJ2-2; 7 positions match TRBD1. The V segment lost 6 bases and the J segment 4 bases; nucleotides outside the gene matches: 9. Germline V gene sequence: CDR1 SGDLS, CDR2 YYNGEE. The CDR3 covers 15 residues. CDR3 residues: CASTSRQGPTGELFF. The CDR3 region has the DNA TGTGCCAGCACCTCACGACAGGGACCCACCGGGGAGCTGTTTTTT. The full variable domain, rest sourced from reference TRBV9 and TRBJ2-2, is DSGVTQTPKHLITATGQRVTLRCSPRSGDLSVYWYQQSLDQGLQFLIQYYNGEERAKGNILERFSAQQFPDLHSELNLSSLELGDSALYFCASTSRQGPTGELFFGEGSRLTVL.

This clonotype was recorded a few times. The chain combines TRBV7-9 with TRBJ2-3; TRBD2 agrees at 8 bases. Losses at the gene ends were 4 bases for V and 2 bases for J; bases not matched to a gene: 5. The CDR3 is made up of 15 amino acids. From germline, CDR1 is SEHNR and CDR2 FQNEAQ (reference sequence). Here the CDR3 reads CASSYSGALTDTQYF. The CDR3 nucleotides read TGTGCCAGCAGCTATAGCGGGGCACTCACAGATACGCAGTATTTT.

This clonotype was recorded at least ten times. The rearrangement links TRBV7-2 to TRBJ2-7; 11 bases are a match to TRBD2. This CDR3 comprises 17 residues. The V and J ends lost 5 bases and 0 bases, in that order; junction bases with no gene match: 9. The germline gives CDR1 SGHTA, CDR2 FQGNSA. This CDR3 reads CASSPVIAGGRSYEQYF. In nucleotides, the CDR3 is TGTGCCAGCAGCCCCGTCATAGCGGGAGGGCGCTCCTACGAGCAGTACTTC.

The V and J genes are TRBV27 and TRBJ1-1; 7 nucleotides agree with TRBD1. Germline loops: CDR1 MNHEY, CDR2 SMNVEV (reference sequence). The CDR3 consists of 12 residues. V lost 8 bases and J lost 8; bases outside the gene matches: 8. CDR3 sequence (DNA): TGTGCCAGCTCAGGGGGGGGCAGGGAAGCTTTCTTT. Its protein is CASSGGGREAFF.

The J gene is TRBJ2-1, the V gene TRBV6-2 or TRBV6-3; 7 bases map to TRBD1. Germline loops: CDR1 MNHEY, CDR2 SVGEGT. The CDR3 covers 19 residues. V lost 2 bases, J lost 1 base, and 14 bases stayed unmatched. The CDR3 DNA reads TGTGCCAGCAGTTACCCCCCATACCGTCGGGACAGTTCCTACAATGAGCAGTTCTTC. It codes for CASSYPPYRRDSSYNEQFF.

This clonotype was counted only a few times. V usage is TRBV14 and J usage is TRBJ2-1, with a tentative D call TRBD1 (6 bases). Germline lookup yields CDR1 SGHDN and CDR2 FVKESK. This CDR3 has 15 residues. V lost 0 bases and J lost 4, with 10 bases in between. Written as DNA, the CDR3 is TGTGCCAGCAGCCAAGATAGACAGGTATACAATGAGCAGTTCTTC. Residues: CASSQDRQVYNEQFF.

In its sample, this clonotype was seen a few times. The CDR3 loop reads CASTVPVTRGLFYEQYF. The CDR3 nucleotides read TGTGCCAGCACCGTACCCGTTACTAGAGGCCTATTCTACGAGCAGTACTTC. V gene TRBV6-2 or TRBV6-3 combines with J gene TRBJ2-7; D might be TRBD2 (5 bases). Germline CDR1 is MNHEY and CDR2 is SVGEGT. Trimming took 7 bases from V and 3 from J, leaving 25 bases between them. The CDR3 covers 17 residues.

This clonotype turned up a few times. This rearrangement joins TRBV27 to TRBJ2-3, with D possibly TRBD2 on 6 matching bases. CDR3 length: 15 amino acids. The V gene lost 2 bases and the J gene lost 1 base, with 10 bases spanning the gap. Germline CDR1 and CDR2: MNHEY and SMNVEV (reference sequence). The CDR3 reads CASSLLGGRTDTQYF. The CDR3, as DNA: TGTGCCAGCAGTTTACTCGGGGGTCGCACAGATACGCAGTATTTT.

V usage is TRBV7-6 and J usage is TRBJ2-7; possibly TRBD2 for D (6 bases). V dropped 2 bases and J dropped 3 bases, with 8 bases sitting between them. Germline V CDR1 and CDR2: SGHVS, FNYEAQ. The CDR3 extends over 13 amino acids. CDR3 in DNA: TGTGCCAGCAGCTTACGCGGGATCTACGAGCAGTACTTC. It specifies CASSLRGIYEQYF.